The next 13 T cell receptor beta chains were all read from a single sample in a study of cytomegalovirus exposure and HLA in healthy donors. The study ran its PCR with 60 Vbeta and 13 Jbeta primers. Using immunoSEQ multiplex PCR, the repertoire was profiled, and TCRdb retains in-frame clones only, with some absent. The data show about 130,000 clones, approximately 80% seen once. Sequenced sample: PBMCs. Receptors were obtained from a woman aged 18 to 35 in good health and CMV-seropositive.

As concerns this clone: A junction boundary mismatches the germline segment, possibly from a read error. The chain joins TRBV7-9 to TRBJ2-5; 7 bases map to TRBD1. The CDR3 is made up of 14 amino acids. Germline values: CDR1 SEHNR, CDR2 FQNEAQ (reference sequence). CDR3 protein: CSSSMTGLWETQYF. CDR3 DNA sequence: TGTTCCAGCAGCATGACAGGGTTGTGGGAGACCCAGTACTTC. Using reference TRBV7-9 and TRBJ2-5 for the parts outside the CDR3, the full variable domain is DTGVSQNPRHKITKRGQNVTFRCDPISEHNRLYWYRQTLGQGPEFLTYFQNEAQLEKSRLLSDRFSAERPKGSFSTLEIQRTEQGDSAMYLCSSSMTGLWETQYFGPGTRLLVL.

The chain is built from TRBV5-1 and TRBJ2-1; weak D call: TRBD2 (5 bases). The CDR3 has 13 residues. Germline-derived CDR1 and CDR2 are SGHRS and YFSETQ. V was pared by 2 bases and J by 3 bases, with 6 bases between. In DNA form, the CDR3 reads TGCGCCAGCAGCTTACTAGTCTACAATGAGCAGTTCTTC. Protein: CASSLLVYNEQFF.

This clone has just one count. The chain is built from TRBV7-3 and TRBJ2-5; 7 nucleotides agree with TRBD2. Germline trimming cut 3 bases from V and 3 bases from J; bases unmatched to any gene: 4. Per germline, CDR1 SGHTA and CDR2 FQGTGA. The CDR3 loop spans 14 amino acids. In DNA, the CDR3 is TGTGCCAGCAGCTTGTGGGGGGGGGAAGAGACCCAGTACTTC. It translates to CASSLWGGEETQYF.

The J gene is TRBJ2-5, the V gene TRBV7-9, with TRBD2 identical over 13 bases. The CDR3 runs to 18 residues. The V and J ends lost 5 bases and 5 bases, in that order; junction bases with no gene match: 14. Germline CDR1 and CDR2: SEHNR and FQNEAQ (reference sequence). This CDR3 is CASSLGQGGTSGVETQYF. CDR3 DNA: TGTGCCAGCAGCCTCGGACAGGGTGGGACTAGCGGGGTGGAGACCCAGTACTTC.

This chain joins TRBV2 and TRBJ2-2; D is unresolved. The V end lost 4 bases, the J end lost 3 bases, and 12 bases lay between the germline ends. Germline V gene lookup returns CDR1 SNHLY and CDR2 FYNNEI. The CDR3 consists of 15 residues. The CDR3: CASSVLVIYTGELFF. DNA for the CDR3: TGTGCCAGCAGTGTATTAGTGATTTACACCGGGGAGCTGTTTTTT.

V and J are TRBV4-1 and TRBJ2-1; TRBD1 agrees at 7 bases. The CDR3 covers 14 residues. Germline CDR1 and CDR2: MGHRA and YSYEKL. V dropped 3 bases and J dropped 7; count of bases not matched to a gene: 6. The DNA of the CDR3 is TGCGCCAGCAGCCACATAGTACAGGGGAATGAGCAGTTCTTC. Protein: CASSHIVQGNEQFF.

J is TRBJ2-5 and V is TRBV11-2; D is perhaps TRBD1 (6 bases). The J call is uncertain, as TRBJ2-7 better fits the DNA end. CDR3 length: 16 amino acids. CDR1 is SGHAT and CDR2 is FQNNGV in the germline V gene. CDR3 sequence: CASSGGRWGPYYEQYF. Here the CDR3 DNA reads TGTGCCAGCAGCGGGGGCCGGTGGGGACCATACTACGAGCAGTACTTC.

This rearrangement joins TRBV10-2 to TRBJ2-7; the match to TRBD1 covers 7 bases. The CDR3 is made up of 14 amino acids. Germline values: CDR1 WSHSY, CDR2 SAAADI. With V trimmed by 7 bases and J by 2 bases, 8 bases remained unmatched. The DNA of the CDR3 is TGCGCCAGCACACGTAGGGGGCAAACCTACGAGCAGTACTTC. This sequence encodes CASTRRGQTYEQYF.

This clone was seen a few times. The rearrangement links TRBV5-6 to TRBJ1-5, with D hard to call. Germline V gives CDR1 SGHDT, CDR2 YYEEEE. V was shortened by 4 bases and J by 1 base, with 12 bases between the two germline ends. CDR3 length equals 15 residues. The CDR3 DNA sequence: TGTGCCAGCAGCAGAGGGTTTTCGAGCAATCAGCCCCAGCATTTT. Protein product: CASSRGFSSNQPQHF. Together with reference TRBV5-6 and TRBJ1-5, the CDR3 gives the full variable domain: DAGVTQSPTHLIKTRGQQVTLRCSPKSGHDTVSWYQQALGQGPQFIFQYYEEEERQRGNFPDRFSGHQFPNYSSELNVNALLLGDSALYLCASSRGFSSNQPQHFGDGTRLSIL.

This clone was counted only a few times. The rearrangement links TRBV7-9 to TRBJ1-1; TRBD1 agrees at 7 bases. This CDR3 is built from 14 residues. The V segment lost 3 bases and the J segment 1 base; nucleotides outside the gene matches: 2. Germline CDR1 reads SEHNR; CDR2 reads FQNEAQ (reference sequence). In DNA, the CDR3 is TGTGCCAGCAGCTTTACAGGGGAGAACACTGAAGCTTTCTTT. This sequence encodes CASSFTGENTEAFF.

A remark on this clone: Other DNA sequences within the sample encode an identical CDR3. The chain has TRBV6-5 and TRBJ1-2; tentatively, D is TRBD1 (6 bases). V dropped 7 bases and J dropped 5 bases, with 11 bases sitting between them. Germline V lookup: CDR1 MNHEY, CDR2 SVGAGI. The CDR3 covers 12 residues. CDR3 sequence: CASKGQGYGYTF. The CDR3, as DNA: TGTGCCAGCAAGGGGCAGGGGTATGGCTACACCTTC.

The chain links TRBV28 to TRBJ1-2; TRBD1 might be the D (6 bases). V lost 5 bases and J lost 4, with 11 bases in between. The CDR3 totals 13 residues. CDR1 and CDR2 (germline): MDHEN, SYDVKM. The CDR3 protein is CASSNRDIYGYTF. Here the CDR3 DNA reads TGTGCCAGCAGTAACCGGGACATCTATGGCTACACCTTC.

The rearrangement uses TRBV30 and TRBJ2-3; 10 bases fit TRBD1. J lost 1 base, V lost 4 bases, and 5 bases had no gene match. The germline V gene has CDR1 GTSNPN and CDR2 SVGIG (reference sequence). The CDR3 is made up of 15 amino acids. This CDR3 reads CAWTLTGGRTDTQYF. CDR3 bases: TGTGCCTGGACCCTGACAGGGGGCCGCACAGATACGCAGTATTTT.